A selection of T cell receptor beta chains follows, all from one sample in a study of CD8 T cells in Susac syndrome. Via MiXCR, TCRdb re-called the immunoSEQ multiplex PCR reads, giving one row per CDR3 protein. Of about 120,000 distinct CDR3 sequences listed, nearly 95% are singletons. Sequencing used CD4+ T cells from PBMCs. The receptor set was obtained from a human donor in good health. Both conserved end residues are part of each CDR3. D genes are given only for firm matches. Some rows have no size entry. The others give once, few or many, or a class for an expanded clone.

.	TRBV20-1	.	TRBJ1-5	CSAMGRSNQPQHF	TGCAGTGCTATGGGTCGAAGCAATCAGCCCCAGCATTTT
.	TRBV3-1	.	TRBJ2-1	CASSPSNNEQFF	TGTGCCAGCAGCCCCTCAAACAATGAGCAGTTCTTC
.	TRBV20-1	once	TRBJ1-6	CSASDVLSPGRANSPLHF	TGCAGTGCTAGTGACGTGCTCAGCCCCGGCCGAGCCAATTCACCCCTCCACTTT
.	TRBV5-6	.	TRBJ1-1	CASSFPTLRAEAFF	TGTGCCAGCAGCTTCCCGACCCTTAGGGCTGAAGCTTTCTTT
TRBD2	TRBV4-2	.	TRBJ2-3	CASSQDSGGAIDTQYF	TGTGCCAGCAGCCAAGATAGCGGGGGGGCTATAGATACGCAGTATTTT
TRBD1	TRBV5-6	.	TRBJ2-3	CASSLRWSGTGVSDTQYF	TGTGCCAGCAGCTTGAGATGGTCCGGGACAGGGGTTTCAGATACGCAGTATTTT
TRBD1	TRBV6-2/TRBV6-3	.	TRBJ1-1	CASSTADRGRFEAFF	TGTGCCAGCAGTACCGCGGACAGGGGGCGTTTCGAAGCTTTCTTT
TRBD1	TRBV6-2/TRBV6-3	.	TRBJ1-1	CASSRLGQGNTEAFF	TGTGCCAGCAGCCGTCTGGGACAGGGGAACACTGAAGCTTTCTTT
.	TRBV12-3/TRBV12-4	.	TRBJ2-1	CASSLWGGLNNEQFF	TGTGCCAGCAGTTTATGGGGGGGCCTGAACAATGAGCAGTTCTTC
.	TRBV18	.	TRBJ1-3	CASSPQVSSGNTIYF	TGTGCCAGCTCACCTCAGGTCAGCTCTGGAAACACCATATATTTT
.	TRBV7-2	.	TRBJ1-1	CASSLRLSTGRFPNTEAFF	TGTGCCAGCAGCTTACGGTTGTCGACAGGCCGGTTTCCAAACACTGAAGCTTTCTTT
.	TRBV6-2/TRBV6-3	.	TRBJ1-5	CASSYVSRGRGQPQHF	TGTGCCAGCAGTTACGTTTCGAGGGGACGAGGTCAGCCCCAGCATTTT
.	TRBV12-3/TRBV12-4	.	TRBJ2-2	CASRPRGGGDTGELFF	TGTGCCAGCAGGCCCAGGGGCGGGGGCGACACCGGGGAGCTGTTTTTT
.	TRBV15	.	TRBJ1-2	CATGGGISGYTF	TGTGCCACCGGGGGGGGAATCAGTGGCTACACCTTC
.	TRBV7-9	once	TRBJ2-1	CASSLDDSSYNEQFF	TGTGCCAGCAGCTTAGACGATAGCTCCTACAATGAGCAGTTCTTC
.	TRBV11-3	.	TRBJ1-1	CASSLIGDTEAFF	TGTGCCAGCAGCCTAATAGGGGACACTGAAGCTTTCTTT
.	TRBV5-1	.	TRBJ2-2	CASSLALGNTGELFF	TGCGCCAGCAGCTTGGCCTTGGGGAACACCGGGGAGCTGTTTTTT
.	TRBV7-2	few	TRBJ2-5	CASSLGGQETQYF	TGTGCCAGCAGTTTGGGGGGCCAAGAGACCCAGTACTTC
TRBD1	TRBV7-6	.	TRBJ1-5	CASSLDDRVNQPQHF	TGTGCCAGCAGCTTAGATGACAGGGTGAATCAGCCCCAGCATTTT
TRBD1	TRBV27	.	TRBJ2-6	CASSHGQGLNSGANVLTF	TGTGCCAGCAGTCACGGACAGGGTTTGAACTCTGGGGCCAACGTCCTGACTTTC
.	TRBV7-9	.	TRBJ1-3	CAGLGVSGNTIYF	TGTGCCGGGCTGGGGGTCTCTGGAAACACCATATATTTT
.	TRBV20-1	once	TRBJ1-6	CSARDGLAQPLHF	TGCAGTGCTAGAGATGGGCTAGCTCAACCCCTCCACTTT
.	TRBV7-2	.	TRBJ2-7	CASSLGRGREQYF	TGTGCCAGCAGCTTGGGCCGGGGGCGCGAGCAGTACTTC
.	TRBV6-2/TRBV6-3	.	TRBJ2-7	CASSYSSDGTYEQYF	TGTGCCAGCAGTTACTCCTCGGACGGTACCTACGAGCAGTACTTC
.	TRBV30	.	TRBJ1-2	CAWSVGDSLSYGYTF	TGTGCCTGGAGTGTAGGCGACAGTCTATCCTATGGCTACACCTTC
.	TRBV29-1	.	TRBJ1-2	CSVLGEGYGYTF	TGCAGCGTTTTGGGCGAGGGCTATGGCTACACCTTC
.	TRBV28	.	TRBJ2-4	CASSEQGPGAKNIQYF	TGTGCCAGCAGTGAACAGGGCCCTGGGGCCAAAAACATTCAGTACTTC
.	TRBV12-3/TRBV12-4	.	TRBJ2-2	CASSPDANTGELFF	TGTGCCAGCAGTCCGGACGCGAACACCGGGGAGCTGTTTTTT
TRBD2	TRBV29-1	.	TRBJ2-1	CSVEGSGRGNEQFF	TGCAGCGTTGAAGGAAGCGGGAGGGGCAATGAGCAGTTCTTC
TRBD1	TRBV19	.	TRBJ2-1	CASRDRTGIYNEQFF	TGTGCCAGTAGAGATCGGACAGGTATCTACAATGAGCAGTTCTTC
.	TRBV9	.	TRBJ1-1	CASSVVEGGEAFF	TGTGCCAGCAGCGTAGTGGAGGGGGGAGAAGCTTTCTTT
.	TRBV29-1	.	TRBJ2-7	CSVQPQASSSYEQYF	TGCAGCGTCCAACCACAGGCATCGAGCTCCTACGAGCAGTACTTC
.	TRBV5-8	once	TRBJ2-6	CASSLFISGANVLTF	TGTGCCAGCAGCTTGTTTATCTCTGGGGCCAACGTCCTGACTTTC
TRBD1	TRBV12-3/TRBV12-4	.	TRBJ1-2	CASSFPDRGRGGYTF	TGTGCCAGCAGTTTCCCGGACAGGGGGCGTGGGGGCTACACCTTC
.	TRBV20-1	.	TRBJ2-2	CSASTSSDTGELFF	TGCAGTGCTAGTACTAGCTCCGACACCGGGGAGCTGTTTTTT
TRBD2	TRBV7-9	.	TRBJ2-3	CAINPGGARTDTQYF	TGTGCCATCAATCCGGGAGGGGCGCGCACAGATACGCAGTATTTT
.	TRBV20-1	.	TRBJ1-6	CSARAGRSYNSPLHF	TGCAGTGCTAGAGCCGGGAGATCCTATAATTCACCCCTCCACTTT
.	TRBV18	few	TRBJ1-1	CASSPFLNTEAFF	TGTGCCAGCTCACCATTTCTGAACACTGAAGCTTTCTTT
.	TRBV6-2/TRBV6-3	.	TRBJ2-7	CASSFLTSADSYEQYF	TGTGCCAGCAGTTTTCTCACAAGTGCAGACTCCTACGAGCAGTACTTC
.	TRBV27	.	TRBJ1-1	CASSLLGYTEAFF	TGTGCCAGCAGTTTACTTGGTTACACTGAAGCTTTCTTT
.	TRBV5-1	once	TRBJ2-2	CASSLGRPNTGELFF	TGCGCCAGCAGTTTAGGACGGCCAAACACCGGGGAGCTGTTTTTT
.	TRBV14	few	TRBJ2-5	CASSQDLGETQYF	TGTGCCAGCAGCCAAGATCTTGGAGAGACCCAGTACTTC
.	TRBV12-3/TRBV12-4	.	TRBJ2-2	CASSLSVGELFF	TGTGCCAGCAGTTTATCTGTCGGGGAGCTGTTTTTT
.	TRBV3-1	.	TRBJ1-3	CASSADLQNSGNTIYF	TGTGCCAGCAGCGCAGACCTACAGAACTCTGGAAACACCATATATTTT
.	TRBV29-1	.	TRBJ2-5	CSVDKTGRGQETQYF	TGCAGCGTTGATAAGACAGGGAGGGGACAAGAGACCCAGTACTTC
TRBD2	TRBV5-4	.	TRBJ2-5	CASSPRTSGGPKGTQYF	TGTGCCAGCAGCCCAAGGACTAGCGGGGGACCTAAAGGGACCCAGTACTTC
TRBD1	TRBV5-1	.	TRBJ2-5	CASSFYDRAQETQYF	TGCGCCAGCAGCTTCTACGACAGGGCCCAAGAGACCCAGTACTTC
TRBD1	TRBV18	.	TRBJ1-5	CASSPQGASNQPQHF	TGTGCCAGCTCACCACAGGGGGCTAGCAATCAGCCCCAGCATTTT